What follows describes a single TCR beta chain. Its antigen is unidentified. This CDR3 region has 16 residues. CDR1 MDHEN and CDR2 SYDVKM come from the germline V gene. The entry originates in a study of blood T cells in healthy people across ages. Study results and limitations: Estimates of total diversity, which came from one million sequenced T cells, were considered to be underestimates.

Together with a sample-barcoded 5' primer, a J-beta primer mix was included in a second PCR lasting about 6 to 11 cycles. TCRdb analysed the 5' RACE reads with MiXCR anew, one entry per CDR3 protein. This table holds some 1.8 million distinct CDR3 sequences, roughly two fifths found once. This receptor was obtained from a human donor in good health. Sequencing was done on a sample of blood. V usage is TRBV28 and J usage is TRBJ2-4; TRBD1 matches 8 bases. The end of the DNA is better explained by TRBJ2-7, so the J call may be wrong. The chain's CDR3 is CASSVPGQGVRDEQYF. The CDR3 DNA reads TGTGCCAGCAGTGTCCCAGGACAGGGAGTAAGGGACGAGCAGTACTTC.